Described below is a single T cell receptor beta chain sequence and its context. With 1 base removed from V and 1 base from J, the gap between germline ends came to 8 bases. CDR1 and CDR2 from the germline V gene are SGHTA and FQGNSA. CDR3 size: 15 residues. MiXCR, applied by TCRdb to the 5' RACE reads, yields one record per CDR3 protein. The table records 50,000 to 55,000 distinct CDR3 sequences, about 15% of them present only once. The sample originates from a study of T cells of healthy individuals. This TCR came from a human donor in good health. The chain couples TRBV7-2 to TRBJ2-4; no definite D call. The CDR3 DNA reads as TGTGCCAGCAGCTTAGAAGTATCGGCCAAAAACATTCAGTACTTC. It translates to CASSLEVSAKNIQYF.